One T cell receptor beta chain is described in this entry. There are many counts of this clonotype. Its target antigen remains unknown. Per-base quality was not reported, and no clone a single base away is much larger than it. This sample was included in a study of Graves' ophthalmopathy and Graves' hyperthyroidism (dated by TCRdb to the late 2010s). For the wider study: A patient counted as having stable hyperthyroidism if there was no progression to ophthalmopathy within 18 months of follow-up. In more than 5 hyperthyroidism patients, the T-cell repertoire of thyroid tissue was compared with the T-cell repertoire of blood. To tell Graves' ophthalmopathy apart from Graves' hyperthyroidism, and to predict which patients would progress to ophthalmopathy, the study relied on TCR beta repertoire signatures. Once sampling was done, hyperthyroidism patients were given methimazole at a starting dose of 30 mg daily, while ophthalmopathy patients were given high-dose intravenous methylprednisolone. A discovery set of 95 to 100 patients (43 ophthalmopathy, 55 to 65 stable hyperthyroidism) was enrolled to explore V-J signatures distinguishing ophthalmopathy from hyperthyroidism. For independent validation, a separate cohort was made up of 18 hyperthyroidism patients plus 17 patients who later progressed from hyperthyroidism to ophthalmopathy. In total, 120 to 150 blood samples were TCR-sequenced: some 40 ophthalmopathy, some 80 hyperthyroidism and some 17 hyperthyroidism-to-ophthalmopathy patients.

What the authors observed across the whole study: No statistical method was used to predetermine the sample size, and group allocation was not hidden from the investigators. Most expanded thyroid clonotypes with a frequency above 0.001 also appeared in blood, which suggests that blood repertoires may reflect the immune response in the thyroid. In validation, the model predicted ophthalmopathy progression with 55% to 71% sensitivity and approximately 72% specificity; roughly 11 predicted patients were CT-confirmed with GO in a median of about 7.1 months. In cross-validation, the 13-signature model distinguished ophthalmopathy from stable hyperthyroidism with approximately 85% sensitivity and just under 84% specificity, and in the test set the corresponding values were roughly 80% and 75%.

For repertoire sequencing, the TCR beta CDR3 regions were amplified from RNA transcripts. A first-round RT-PCR used HTBI primers with the Qiagen OneStep RT-PCR kit, followed by a second-round multiplex PCR, size selection and purification. The libraries underwent paired-end sequencing with 100 bp reads on an Illumina HiSeq2000. The authors' pipeline ran thus. SOAPnuke was used to process the reads, throwing out any read that had adapters, had uncalled bases, had a mean Phred below 15, or lacked an exact constant-primer or identifier match. High-quality paired reads were merged with COPE v1.2.5. Each unique nucleotide sequence was defined as a clonotype, and clonotypes were aligned to IMGT TRB V, D and J references with MiTCR v1.1. Analysis was restricted to V-J combinations with a frequency above 0.0001, which covered about 99% of repertoires. A TCR clonal expansion and chaos score per V-J combination was defined as the ratio of F50 clonal expansion to chaos observed in the TCRdist matrix. Features were reduced by Welch's t-statistics and random forest to around 14 V-J combinations, which fed a naive Bayes classifier. The Morisita-Horn index was used to measure how similar the thyroid and blood repertoires were. The raw public reads went through TCRdb reprocessing: fastp at Q25, MiXCR clone calling, in-frame beta chains kept. For every CDR3 protein sequence, its rows merge into one entry that carries the most common genes and DNA. These V and J calls are TCRdb output, not the study's own analysis. The sample table records around 1.1 million distinct CDR3 sequences; roughly 35% of these occur just once. The top ten hold roughly 10% of the sample.

Patients with hyperthyroidism were aged 18 to 65 years, had been newly diagnosed, and had a disease duration of less than 2 months. Patients were excluded if they had other autoimmune diseases, uncontrolled infections, pregnancy or lactation. Diagnosis was based on clinical symptoms, serum thyroxine, TRAb, thyroid ultrasound and orbital computed tomography. Total RNA was extracted using Trizol reagent, and RNA quality was checked on an Agilent 2100 Bioanalyzer. Material for sequencing was peripheral blood or thyroid tissue (not recorded which). The clonotype comes from an adult man with Graves' hyperthyroidism.

Read as DNA, the sequence is TGTGCCAGCAGCGGACAGGGGGGCTCTGAAGCTTTCTTT. It is translated as CASSGQGGSEAFF. The rearrangement joined TRBV7-2 to TRBJ1-1; TRBD1 fits 10 bases in the junction. Germline trimming amounts to 5 bases on V and 6 bases on J, with 3 as the count of junction bases outside the gene matches. CDR1 and CDR2, looked up from the germline V gene, are SGHTA and FQGNSA. Including the terminal cysteine and phenylalanine, the CDR3 comprises 13 residues. The kept DNA is CDR3 alone, 39 bases in frame from the first base.